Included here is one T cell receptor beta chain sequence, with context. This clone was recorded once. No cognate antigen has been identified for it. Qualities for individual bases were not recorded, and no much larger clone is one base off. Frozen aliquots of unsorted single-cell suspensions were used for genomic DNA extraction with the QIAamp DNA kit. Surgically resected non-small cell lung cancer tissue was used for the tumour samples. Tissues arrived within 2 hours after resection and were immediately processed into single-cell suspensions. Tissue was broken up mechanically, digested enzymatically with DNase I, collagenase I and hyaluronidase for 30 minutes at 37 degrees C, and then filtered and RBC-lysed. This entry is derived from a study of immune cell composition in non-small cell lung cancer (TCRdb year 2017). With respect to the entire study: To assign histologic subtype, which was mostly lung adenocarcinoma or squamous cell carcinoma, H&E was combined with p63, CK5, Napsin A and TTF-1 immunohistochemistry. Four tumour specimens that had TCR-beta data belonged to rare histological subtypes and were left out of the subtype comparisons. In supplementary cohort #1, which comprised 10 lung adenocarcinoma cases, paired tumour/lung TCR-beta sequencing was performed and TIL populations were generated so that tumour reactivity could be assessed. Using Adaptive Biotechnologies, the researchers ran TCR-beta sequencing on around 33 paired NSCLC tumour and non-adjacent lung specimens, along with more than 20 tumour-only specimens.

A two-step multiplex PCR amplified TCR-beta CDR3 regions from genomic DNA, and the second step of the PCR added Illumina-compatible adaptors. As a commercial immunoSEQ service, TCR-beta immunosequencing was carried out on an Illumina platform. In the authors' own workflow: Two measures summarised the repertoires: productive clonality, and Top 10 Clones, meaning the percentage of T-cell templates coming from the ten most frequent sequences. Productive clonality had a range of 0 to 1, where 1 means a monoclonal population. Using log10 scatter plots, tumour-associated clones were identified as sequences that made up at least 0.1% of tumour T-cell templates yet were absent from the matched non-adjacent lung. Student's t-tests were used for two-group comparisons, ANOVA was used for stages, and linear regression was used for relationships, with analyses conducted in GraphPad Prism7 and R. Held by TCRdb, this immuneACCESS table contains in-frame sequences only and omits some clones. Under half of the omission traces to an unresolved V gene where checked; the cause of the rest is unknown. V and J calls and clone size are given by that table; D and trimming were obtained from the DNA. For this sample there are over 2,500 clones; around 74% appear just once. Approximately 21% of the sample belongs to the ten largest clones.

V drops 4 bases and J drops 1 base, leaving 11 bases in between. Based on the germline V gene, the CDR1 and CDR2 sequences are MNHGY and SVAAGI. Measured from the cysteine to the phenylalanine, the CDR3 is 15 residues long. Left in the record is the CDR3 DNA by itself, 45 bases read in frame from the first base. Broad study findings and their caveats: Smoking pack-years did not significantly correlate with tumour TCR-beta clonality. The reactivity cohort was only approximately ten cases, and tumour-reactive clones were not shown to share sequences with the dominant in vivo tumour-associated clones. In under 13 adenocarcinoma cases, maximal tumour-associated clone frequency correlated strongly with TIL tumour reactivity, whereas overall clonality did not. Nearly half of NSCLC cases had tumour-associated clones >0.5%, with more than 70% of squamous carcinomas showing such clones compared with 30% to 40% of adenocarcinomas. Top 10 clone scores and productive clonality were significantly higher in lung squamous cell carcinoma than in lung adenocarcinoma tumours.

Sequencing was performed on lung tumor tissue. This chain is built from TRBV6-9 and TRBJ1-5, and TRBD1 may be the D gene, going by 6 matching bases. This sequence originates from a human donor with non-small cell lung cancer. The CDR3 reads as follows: CASSLAGESNQPQHF. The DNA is TGTGCCAGCAGTTTAGCAGGGGAGAGCAATCAGCCCCAGCATTTT.